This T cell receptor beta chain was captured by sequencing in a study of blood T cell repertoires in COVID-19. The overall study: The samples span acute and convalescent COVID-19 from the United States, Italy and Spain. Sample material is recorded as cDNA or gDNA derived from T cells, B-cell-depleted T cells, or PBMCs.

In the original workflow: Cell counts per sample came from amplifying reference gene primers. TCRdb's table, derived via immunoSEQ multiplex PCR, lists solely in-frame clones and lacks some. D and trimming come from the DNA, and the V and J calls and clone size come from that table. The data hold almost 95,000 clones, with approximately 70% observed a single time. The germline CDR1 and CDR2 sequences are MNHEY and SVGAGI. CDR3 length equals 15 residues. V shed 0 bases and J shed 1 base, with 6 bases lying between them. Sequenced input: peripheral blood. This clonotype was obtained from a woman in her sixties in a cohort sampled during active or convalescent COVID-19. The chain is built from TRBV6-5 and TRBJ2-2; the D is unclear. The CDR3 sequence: CASSYSFLNTGELFF. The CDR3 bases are TGTGCCAGCAGTTACTCGTTCTTGAACACCGGGGAGCTGTTTTTT.